The 26 T cell receptor beta chains listed next were all sequenced from one sample in a study of neurological immune-mediated disorders. TCRdb analysed the 5' RACE reads with MiXCR anew, one entry per CDR3 protein. The table includes 50,000 to 70,000 distinct CDR3 sequences, roughly 2.5% detected once. The sample consisted of PBMCs. These receptor sequences come from a man aged 45 to 65 with multiple sclerosis.

This clonotype was observed many times. This chain joins TRBV7-2 and TRBJ1-5, with D possibly matching TRBD1 (6 bases). The V and J ends lost 5 bases and 0 bases respectively, with 11 bases between them. Germline V CDR1 and CDR2: SGHTA, FQGNSA. The CDR3 runs 15 residues. CDR3 sequence: CASSPTRGSNQPQHF. In nucleotides, the CDR3 is TGTGCCAGCAGCCCCACCAGGGGTAGCAATCAGCCCCAGCATTTT.

This clonotype was observed at least ten times. The J gene is TRBJ1-1, the V gene TRBV5-1, with D unclear. Germline CDR1 and CDR2: SGHRS and YFSETQ. The CDR3 totals 13 residues. V was trimmed by 1 base and J by 5 bases, leaving 9 bases between them. In DNA form, the CDR3 reads TGCGCCAGCAGCTTGACCCTGAGGACTGAAGCTTTCTTT. It translates to CASSLTLRTEAFF.

This clonotype came up many times. The CDR3 region has the DNA TGCGCCAGCAGCTTGGAGACAGGGATCGGACAGCCCCAGCATTTT. It translates to CASSLETGIGQPQHF. The chain combines TRBV5-1 with TRBJ1-5, with 7 positions matching TRBD1. CDR1 is SGHRS, CDR2 YFSETQ, per germline. The CDR3 is 15 residues long. Trimming removed 0 bases from V and 7 bases from J; junction bases left unmatched: 7.

This clonotype was counted at least ten times. This sequence joins TRBV7-2 and TRBJ2-4, with D possibly TRBD2 on 7 matching bases. CDR3 length: 15 residues. CDR1 and CDR2 (germline): SGHTA, FQGNSA. Deletions cut 2 bases from V and 8 bases from J, with 16 bases between. The CDR3 region has the DNA TGTGCCAGCAGCTTATCCGGGGGGCCGGGGGACATTCAGTACTTC. Translated, it gives CASSLSGGPGDIQYF.

This clonotype was found many times. V and J are TRBV14 and TRBJ2-5; TRBD2 aligns across 7 bases. V lost 1 base to trimming and J lost 4 bases; unmatched junction nucleotides: 6. This CDR3 is built from 15 residues. CDR1 and CDR2 (germline): SGHDN, FVKESK. Here the CDR3 DNA reads TGTGCCAGCAGCCAAGCTGCAGGGAGGGCAGAGACCCAGTACTTC. It is translated as CASSQAAGRAETQYF.

This clonotype was counted at least ten times. The chain has TRBV7-2 and TRBJ1-2; D perhaps matches TRBD1 (5 bases). V was trimmed by 2 bases and J by 7 bases, leaving 17 bases between them. Germline CDR1 and CDR2: SGHTA and FQGNSA. The CDR3 runs to 15 residues. The CDR3 sequence: CASSLNSGLQGGYTF. The CDR3 bases are TGTGCCAGCAGCTTAAACAGTGGCTTGCAGGGTGGCTACACCTTC.

This clonotype showed up many times. The V call is TRBV20-1, the J call TRBJ1-5; 8 bases line up with TRBD1. The CDR3 extends over 16 amino acids. Germline CDR1 is DFQATT and CDR2 is SNEGSKA (reference sequence). The ends lost 2 bases at V and 3 bases at J; junction bases unmatched: 9. The CDR3 region is CSARIPGQGVNQPQHF. CDR3 nucleotides: TGCAGTGCTAGAATCCCCGGACAGGGTGTCAATCAGCCCCAGCATTTT.

The sample holds many counts of this clonotype. The chain recombines TRBV5-4 with TRBJ2-5; 8 bases match TRBD2. The germline gives CDR1 SGHNT, CDR2 YYREEE (reference sequence). The CDR3 has 15 residues. Trimming at V came to 0 bases and at J to 2 bases, leaving 3 bases not matched to a gene. CDR3 sequence reads: CASSLERGPQETQYF. In DNA form, the CDR3 reads TGTGCCAGCAGCTTGGAGCGGGGGCCTCAAGAGACCCAGTACTTC.

There are many counts of this clonotype. The rearrangement uses TRBV18 and TRBJ1-2; maybe TRBD1 (5 bases). CDR1 and CDR2 (germline): KGHSH, LQKENI. This CDR3 has 13 residues. V dropped 2 bases and J dropped 9 bases, with 13 bases sitting between them. CDR3 amino acids: CASSPGGDERYTF. CDR3 nucleotide sequence: TGTGCCAGCTCACCAGGGGGGGATGAGCGCTACACCTTC.

In its sample, this clonotype was seen many times. The chain combines TRBV12-3 or TRBV12-4 with TRBJ2-7; D not certain. The ends were cut back, 6 bases at V and 5 bases at J, with 11 bases in the middle. This CDR3 has 12 amino acids. CDR3 loop: CASSSTGHEQYF. The DNA of the CDR3 is TGTGCCAGCAGCTCTACCGGGCACGAGCAGTACTTC.

This clonotype was seen at least ten times. V usage is TRBV6-5 and J usage is TRBJ2-7; 9 bases are a match to TRBD1. CDR3 length equals 16 residues. Germline loops: CDR1 MNHEY, CDR2 SVGAGI. With V trimmed by 2 bases and J by 2 bases, 7 bases remained unmatched. The CDR3 region is CASSYTTGGLPYEQYF. The CDR3 nucleotides read TGTGCCAGCAGTTACACTACAGGGGGCCTGCCCTACGAGCAGTACTTC.

This clonotype was counted many times. The rearrangement uses TRBV5-1 and TRBJ1-1; no clear D gene. The CDR3 covers 13 residues. The V end lost 2 bases, the J end lost 2 bases, and 7 bases lay between the germline ends. Germline V gene data show CDR1 as SGHRS and CDR2 as YFSETQ. CDR3 coding DNA: TGCGCCAGCAGCTTTGGAGATAACACTGAAGCTTTCTTT. Translating it yields CASSFGDNTEAFF.

This clonotype was detected ten times or more. CDR3 in DNA: TGTGCCAGCAGAGCTCCAGGGGTCCAAGAGACCCAGTACTTC. Translating gives CASRAPGVQETQYF. The rearrangement joins TRBV2 to TRBJ2-5; TRBD1 is a possible D gene (6 bases). Trimming removed 6 bases at V and 1 base at J, with 12 bases between. Germline CDR1 SNHLY, CDR2 FYNNEI. The CDR3 sequence is 14 residues long.

This clonotype appeared many times. V gene TRBV10-3 combines with J gene TRBJ2-7, with no clear D. Germline loops: CDR1 ENHRY, CDR2 SYGVKD. The CDR3 spans 16 residues. Trimming shortened V by 0 bases and J by 0 bases, and 12 bases separated the two germline ends. CDR3 sequence reads: CAISESLLPPSYEQYF. The CDR3 coding sequence is TGTGCCATCAGTGAGTCCCTTTTACCGCCCTCCTACGAGCAGTACTTC.

This clonotype was recorded many times. This sequence joins TRBV20-1 and TRBJ1-5; the D gene is possibly TRBD1 (5 bases). Germline lookup yields CDR1 DFQATT and CDR2 SNEGSKA (reference sequence). Trimming left V 3 bases short and J 10 bases short, with 16 bases between. The CDR3 covers 13 residues. CDR3 DNA sequence: TGCAGTGCTAGTTCGACAGCCAAGCAACCCCAGCATTTT. Its protein is CSASSTAKQPQHF.

In this sample, this clonotype turned up many times. The V call is TRBV20-1, the J call TRBJ2-5; D unclear. Looked up from germline, CDR1 is DFQATT and CDR2 is SNEGSKA (reference sequence). The CDR3 spans 16 residues. V was clipped by 3 bases and J by 4 bases, with 21 bases between them. The CDR3 here is CSASPRQLVSRETQYF. The CDR3 nucleotides are TGCAGTGCTAGTCCCCGCCAGTTGGTATCGAGAGAGACCCAGTACTTC.

This clonotype was detected many times. The rearrangement links TRBV5-1 to TRBJ2-7, with TRBD1 as a possible D gene (6 bases). The V end was cut by 6 bases, the J end by 2 bases, with 18 bases between. The CDR3 has 15 residues. Per germline, CDR1 SGHRS and CDR2 YFSETQ. The CDR3 here is CASNFREQGAYEQYF. CDR3 DNA: TGCGCCAGCAACTTTCGTGAACAGGGCGCCTACGAGCAGTACTTC. Filled out from reference TRBV5-1 and TRBJ2-7, the complete variable domain reads KAGVTQTPRYLIKTRGQQVTLSCSPISGHRSVSWYQQTPGQGLQFLFEYFSETQRNKGNFPGRFSGRQFSNSRSEMNVSTLELGDSALYLCASNFREQGAYEQYFGPGTRLTVT.

This clonotype has at least ten counts. The chain combines TRBV12-3 or TRBV12-4 with TRBJ2-1; D unresolved. CDR3 length equals 13 residues. V lost 7 bases and J 5 bases, leaving 12 bases between the germline ends. In DNA, the CDR3 is TGTGCCAGCACTTCACCTGGGGACAATGAGCAGTTCTTC. It specifies CASTSPGDNEQFF.

The chain uses TRBV7-9 and TRBJ2-7; D may be TRBD1 (6 bases). Trimming left V 4 bases short and J 5 bases short, with 9 bases between. The germline V gene has CDR1 SEHNR and CDR2 FQNEAQ (reference sequence). This CDR3 contains 12 residues. This CDR3 is CASSSHRDEQYF. CDR3 in DNA: TGTGCCAGCAGCTCCCACAGGGACGAGCAGTACTTC.

This clonotype has ten or more counts. The chain uses TRBV7-3 and TRBJ2-1; TRBD2 matches 15 bases. V gave up 5 bases and J gave up 10 bases; unmatched junction bases: 12. The CDR3 spans 17 residues. CDR1 and CDR2 (germline): SGHTA, FQGTGA. CDR3 protein: CASSQRTSGGARGEQFF. The CDR3 DNA follows: TGTGCCAGCAGCCAACGGACTAGCGGGGGGGCCAGGGGCGAGCAGTTCTTC.

This clonotype was observed many times. The genes are TRBV3-1 and TRBJ2-2; 10 bases agree with TRBD1. This CDR3 has 16 amino acids. The J segment lost 3 bases and the V segment lost 4 bases, leaving 5 bases of the junction unmatched. Germline values: CDR1 LGHDT, CDR2 YNNKEL (reference sequence). CDR3 region: CASSRTGTGDTGELFF. The CDR3 DNA follows: TGTGCCAGCAGCCGAACCGGGACAGGGGACACCGGGGAGCTGTTTTTT.

This clonotype was recorded at least ten times. The chain joins TRBV7-4 to TRBJ1-5; TRBD1 might be the D (5 bases). CDR3 length: 15 amino acids. Trimming pared 8 bases from V and 7 bases from J, leaving 21 bases between. CDR1 is SGHVT, CDR2 SQSDAQ, per germline. CDR3 sequence (DNA): TGTGCCAGCTGTCTGGGACTACAGACCCCGCAGCCCCAGCATTTT. It yields the protein CASCLGLQTPQPQHF.

This clonotype was observed at least ten times. J is TRBJ2-7 and V is TRBV7-2; tentatively, D is TRBD1 or TRBD2 (5 bases each). The CDR3 sequence is 15 residues long. V was trimmed by 1 base and J by 0 bases, leaving 10 bases between them. Germline V gene data show CDR1 as SGHTA and CDR2 as FQGNSA. This chain's CDR3 is CASSLGDLSSYEQYF. In nucleotides, the CDR3 is TGTGCCAGCAGCTTAGGGGACCTGAGCTCCTACGAGCAGTACTTC.

This clonotype was found a few times. This sequence joins TRBV7-8 and TRBJ1-1, with D possibly matching TRBD1 (5 bases). The CDR3 consists of 14 residues. Trimming removed 1 base at V and 7 bases at J, with 13 bases between. Germline V gene sequence: CDR1 SGHVS, CDR2 FQNEAQ. CDR3 nucleotides: TGTGCCAGCAGCTTAGAATCCAGGGCAGGTGAAGCTTTCTTT. It specifies CASSLESRAGEAFF.

This clonotype occurred many times. This chain uses TRBV20-1 with TRBJ1-5; 7 positions match TRBD1. Germline V gene sequence: CDR1 DFQATT, CDR2 SNEGSKA (reference sequence). The CDR3 length is 15 residues. With 0 bases clipped from V and 6 bases from J, the junction kept 8 bases outside the gene matches. In DNA form, the CDR3 reads TGCAGTGCTAGAGACCCACAGGGGACGGGTCAGCCCCAGCATTTT. Translation gives CSARDPQGTGQPQHF.

This clonotype was observed at least ten times. V is TRBV15 and J is TRBJ2-7, with 8 nucleotides matching TRBD1. Germline CDR1 LNHNV, CDR2 YYDKDF (reference sequence). V was clipped by 5 bases and J by 3 bases; unmatched bases: 6. The CDR3 totals 14 residues. The CDR3 DNA reads as TGTGCCACCAGCGAAAGGACAGGGAACTACGAGCAGTACTTC. This translates into CATSERTGNYEQYF.